These 20 T cell receptor beta chains were all obtained from the same sample, sequenced in a study of long-term antiretroviral therapy in people with HIV. An immunoSEQ assay, version v3.0, was performed at survey level. Here immunoSEQ multiplex PCR was the method, and the copy in TCRdb shows in-frame clones only, minus some. This table has 15,000 to 20,000 clones, roughly 80% appearing once. Sequenced here: unsorted PBMCs, sampled 2.3 years after starting antiretroviral therapy. These receptors were obtained from a woman aged 40 to 50 with HIV.

J is TRBJ2-3 and V is TRBV11-3; no reliable D call. Germline lookup yields CDR1 SGHNT and CDR2 YENEEA. The CDR3 spans 15 residues. The germline V and J ends were trimmed by 5 bases and 4 bases, with 16 bases remaining between them. The CDR3 DNA follows: TGTGCCAGCAGCCTCCGTGGCCAAGGCTCAGATACGCAGTATTTT. It specifies CASSLRGQGSDTQYF. The full variable domain, with the rest looked up from reference TRBV11-3 and TRBJ2-3, is EAGVVQSPRYKIIEKKQPVAFWCNPISGHNTLYWYLQNLGQGPELLIRYENEEAVDDSQLPKDRFSAERLKGVDSTLKIQPAELGDSAVYLCASSLRGQGSDTQYFGPGTRLTVL.

The chain links TRBV7-9 to TRBJ2-5; D is perhaps TRBD1 (5 bases). This CDR3 is 14 amino acids long. Trimming left V 2 bases short and J 2 bases short, with 9 bases between. The germline CDR1 and CDR2 sequences are SEHNR and FQNEAQ (reference sequence). CDR3 in amino acids: CASSLLGDQETQYF. CDR3 coding DNA: TGTGCCAGCAGCTTATTAGGGGATCAAGAGACCCAGTACTTC.

V and J are TRBV9 and TRBJ1-2, with D unresolved. This CDR3 has 16 amino acids. The germline CDR1 and CDR2 sequences are SGDLS and YYNGEE. V lost 3 bases and J 4 bases, leaving 19 bases between the germline ends. The CDR3 nucleotides read TGTGCCAGCAGCGATGAACCCCGGGTCTCGGGCTATGGCTACACCTTC. Protein: CASSDEPRVSGYGYTF. The full variable domain, completed using reference TRBV9 and TRBJ1-2, is DSGVTQTPKHLITATGQRVTLRCSPRSGDLSVYWYQQSLDQGLQFLIQYYNGEERAKGNILERFSAQQFPDLHSELNLSSLELGDSALYFCASSDEPRVSGYGYTFGSGTRLTVV.

The chain employs TRBV30 and TRBJ1-2; a possible D gene is TRBD1 (5 bases). V was shortened by 5 bases and J by 4 bases, with 11 bases between the two germline ends. CDR1 is GTSNPN and CDR2 is SVGIG in the germline V gene (reference sequence). This CDR3 has 12 amino acids. CDR3 DNA sequence: TGTGCCTGGGGGGCGGGACCCTATGGCTACACCTTC. Its protein product is CAWGAGPYGYTF.

The V gene is TRBV30, the J gene TRBJ1-2, with D possibly being TRBD1 (5 bases). CDR1 is GTSNPN, CDR2 SVGIG, per germline (reference sequence). The length of the CDR3 is 17 residues. Trimming shortened V by 2 bases and J by 5 bases, and 24 bases separated the two germline ends. The DNA of the CDR3 is TGTGCCTGGAGTCTCGGGCAGGGAACAGTTCGAAAATATGGCTACACCTTC. Residues: CAWSLGQGTVRKYGYTF. Combining the CDR3 with reference TRBV30 and TRBJ1-2 gives the whole variable domain SQTIHQWPATLVQPVGSPLSLECTVEGTSNPNLYWYRQAAGRGLQLLFYSVGIGQISSEVPQNLSASRPQDRQFILSSKKLLLSDSGFYLCAWSLGQGTVRKYGYTFGSGTRLTVV.

This chain connects TRBV10-3 to TRBJ2-3, with D perhaps given as TRBD1 or TRBD2 (6 bases each). The CDR3 runs to 17 residues. V was pared by 7 bases and J by 0 bases, with 20 bases between. Germline lookup yields CDR1 ENHRY and CDR2 SYGVKD. The CDR3 DNA reads as TGTGCCATCACCGAGGAGGGGGACCGCCCTAGCACAGATACGCAGTATTTT. Translating it yields CAITEEGDRPSTDTQYF.

This sequence joins TRBV7-6 and TRBJ2-7; 11 nucleotides align to TRBD1. The germline V gene has CDR1 SGHVS and CDR2 FNYEAQ. The V gene end was trimmed by 3 bases and the J gene end by 5 bases; junction bases not matched to a gene: 6. CDR3 size: 15 residues. CDR3 amino acids: CASSFRDRGFDEQYF. CDR3 DNA: TGTGCCAGCAGCTTTAGGGACAGGGGGTTCGACGAGCAGTACTTC.

The V gene is TRBV9, the J gene TRBJ1-3; TRBD1 is a possible D gene (5 bases). The CDR3 runs to 15 residues. V was cut by 4 bases and J by 4 bases, with 15 bases left in between. Looked up from germline, CDR1 is SGDLS and CDR2 is YYNGEE. This CDR3 is CASSPDPGRGNTIYF. The CDR3 nucleotides are TGTGCCAGCAGCCCAGACCCGGGACGAGGAAACACCATATATTTT. Filled out from reference TRBV9 and TRBJ1-3, the complete variable domain reads DSGVTQTPKHLITATGQRVTLRCSPRSGDLSVYWYQQSLDQGLQFLIQYYNGEERAKGNILERFSAQQFPDLHSELNLSSLELGDSALYFCASSPDPGRGNTIYFGEGSWLTVV.

This chain joins TRBV15 and TRBJ1-2; TRBD1 matches at 9 bases. V dropped 4 bases and J dropped 4; count of bases not matched to a gene: 4. The CDR3 length is 14 residues. Germline V gene lookup returns CDR1 LNHNV and CDR2 YYDKDF (reference sequence). CDR3 coding DNA: TGTGCCACCAGCACGGACAGGGGAGGCTATGGCTACACCTTC. It is translated as CATSTDRGGYGYTF.

This chain connects TRBV4-1 to TRBJ1-3; a weak D match, TRBD1 (5 bases). Per the germline V gene, CDR1 is MGHRA and CDR2 is YSYEKL. The V and J ends lost 2 bases and 4 bases respectively, with 12 bases between them. The CDR3 extends over 15 amino acids. Here the CDR3 DNA reads TGCGCCAGCAGCCAAAGAGGGACGCCCGGAAACACCATATATTTT. Encoded protein: CASSQRGTPGNTIYF.

The chain carries TRBV11-3 and TRBJ1-1; D gene uncertain. Germline CDR1 reads SGHNT; CDR2 reads YENEEA. This CDR3 spans 13 amino acids. The V gene lost 3 bases and the J gene lost 0 bases, with 5 bases spanning the gap. The CDR3 sequence: CASSLVLNTEAFF. CDR3 nucleotides: TGTGCCAGCAGCTTGGTTCTGAACACTGAAGCTTTCTTT.

The chain recombines TRBV6-5 with TRBJ1-4; D gene ambiguous. CDR3 length equals 14 residues. CDR1 is MNHEY, CDR2 SVGAGI, per germline. Trimming left V 8 bases short and J 4 bases short, with 14 bases between. CDR3 loop: CASSDRARNEKLFF. The CDR3 nucleotides are TGTGCCAGCTCCGACCGGGCCCGTAATGAAAAACTGTTTTTT.

The gene calls are TRBV27 and TRBJ1-2; no definite D call. This CDR3 has 13 amino acids. With 6 bases removed from V and 8 bases from J, the gap between germline ends came to 16 bases. The germline CDR1 and CDR2 sequences are MNHEY and SMNVEV (reference sequence). CDR3: CASSPGPFNGYTF. The CDR3 nucleotides read TGTGCCAGCAGCCCGGGCCCCTTCAACGGCTACACCTTC.

The chain carries TRBV7-2 and TRBJ2-7, with D perhaps matching TRBD1 (5 bases). This CDR3 region has 15 residues. CDR1 SGHTA and CDR2 FQGNSA come from the germline V gene. V was trimmed by 3 bases and J by 3 bases, leaving 15 bases between them. The CDR3 coding sequence is TGTGCCAGCAGCTTCGGACACTCCAATTACTACGAGCAGTACTTC. Protein sequence: CASSFGHSNYYEQYF.

This clone has just one count. V is TRBV5-6 and J is TRBJ2-7; 11 bases are shared with TRBD2. The junction had 2 bases not matched to a gene; V was cut back by 4 bases and J by 2 bases. Per the germline V gene, CDR1 is SGHDT and CDR2 is YYEEEE. This CDR3 is built from 14 residues. The CDR3 DNA follows: TGTGCCAGCAGCGTGACTAGCGGGACCTACGAGCAGTACTTC. Translating gives CASSVTSGTYEQYF.

The chain is built from TRBV5-6 and TRBJ2-2, with TRBD1 matching 12 bases. J gave up 6 bases and V 4 bases, and 7 bases lay outside the gene matches. CDR3 size: 16 residues. The germline V gene has CDR1 SGHDT and CDR2 YYEEEE. This chain's CDR3 is CASSKRDRGLAGELFF. In nucleotides, the CDR3 is TGTGCCAGCAGCAAAAGGGACAGGGGGCTCGCCGGGGAGCTGTTTTTT.

The genes are TRBV7-9 and TRBJ2-5; 8 positions agree with TRBD1. From germline, CDR1 is SEHNR and CDR2 FQNEAQ (reference sequence). This CDR3 has 18 residues. V gave up 4 bases and J gave up 2 bases; unmatched junction bases: 15. The CDR3 loop reads CASSYGWKLTGEQETQYF. CDR3 sequence (DNA): TGTGCCAGCAGCTATGGCTGGAAGTTGACAGGGGAACAAGAGACCCAGTACTTC. The whole variable domain, filled in from reference TRBV7-9 and TRBJ2-5, reads DTGVSQNPRHKITKRGQNVTFRCDPISEHNRLYWYRQTLGQGPEFLTYFQNEAQLEKSRLLSDRFSAERPKGSFSTLEIQRTEQGDSAMYLCASSYGWKLTGEQETQYFGPGTRLLVL.

This chain joins TRBV30 and TRBJ1-5; no clear D gene. The CDR3 covers 13 residues. Per the germline V gene, CDR1 is GTSNPN and CDR2 is SVGIG (reference sequence). With 2 bases removed from V and 3 bases from J, the gap between germline ends came to 8 bases. The CDR3 region has the DNA TGTGCCTGGAGTCGGCAGCCCAATCAGCCCCAGCATTTT. Amino acids: CAWSRQPNQPQHF. The whole variable domain, remainder taken from reference TRBV30 and TRBJ1-5, is SQTIHQWPATLVQPVGSPLSLECTVEGTSNPNLYWYRQAAGRGLQLLFYSVGIGQISSEVPQNLSASRPQDRQFILSSKKLLLSDSGFYLCAWSRQPNQPQHFGDGTRLSIL.

The rearrangement links TRBV7-2 to TRBJ2-7; D is undetermined. Germline V gene sequence: CDR1 SGHTA, CDR2 FQGNSA. Trimming cost V 2 bases and J 0 bases, with 8 bases left between them. The CDR3 length is 14 residues. The CDR3 nucleotides are TGTGCCAGCAGCTTAACCCCGAGCTCCTACGAGCAGTACTTC. It is translated as CASSLTPSSYEQYF.

V and J are TRBV5-1 and TRBJ1-1, with D unresolved. The ends were cut back, 4 bases at V and 1 base at J, with 8 bases in the middle. This CDR3 region has 13 residues. In germline, CDR1 is SGHRS, CDR2 YFSETQ. CDR3 amino acids: CASSRTANTEAFF. The CDR3 DNA is TGCGCCAGCAGCCGGACGGCGAACACTGAAGCTTTCTTT.